Described below is a single T cell receptor beta chain sequence and its context. The sample belongs to a study of blood T cell repertoires in COVID-19. About the study: The United States, Italy and Spain provided the acute and convalescent COVID-19 samples. Sources were T cells, B-cell-depleted T cells, or PBMCs; the material itself was cDNA or gDNA.

Germline CDR1 is LGHDT and CDR2 is YNNKEL (reference sequence). The V end was cut by 1 base, the J end by 7 bases, with 10 bases between. The length of the CDR3 is 13 residues. Study processing details: Amplified reference gene primers provided the basis for estimating nucleated cell counts. Method: immunoSEQ multiplex PCR; TCRdb's copy keeps in-frame clones and lacks some. That table supplies the V and J calls and clone size; D and trimming were determined from the DNA. The sample includes approximately 230,000 clones, around 88% of them seen just once. Sequenced sample: PBMCs or T cells enriched from blood (not recorded which). The rearrangement uses TRBV3-1 (or the pseudogene TRBV3-2) and TRBJ1-2; D ambiguous. This receptor was identified in a woman between 45 and 65 years old with acute COVID-19. DNA of the CDR3: TGTGCCAGCAGCCAAGGCCCCCAGCGTGGCTACACCTTC. The encoded protein is CASSQGPQRGYTF.